The clone carrying this TCR beta chain occurred a few times. Antigen: not known. Amplification of TCR beta CDR3 regions used RNA as the template. The study used the HTBI primer set for a first-round RT-PCR of the TCR CDR3. MiXCR, applied by TCRdb to the multiplex PCR reads, yields one record per CDR3 protein. This table holds hundreds of thousands of distinct CDR3 sequences, about 14% found once. V was clipped by 5 bases and J by 8 bases, with 18 bases between them. Germline lookup yields CDR1 LNHNV and CDR2 YYDKDF (reference sequence). The CDR3 length is 14 residues. Based on clinical symptoms, serum thyroxine and TRAb, thyroid ultrasound and orbital computed tomography, diagnoses were reached. This entry belongs to a study of T cells in Graves' hyperthyroidism and ophthalmopathy. Study-level background: Peripheral blood specimens were obtained at initial diagnosis, prior to any treatment.

Study-level points and caveats: Most clonotypes expanded in thyroid above 0.001 were likewise present in blood.

The receptor was derived from a woman aged 45-59 years with Graves' ophthalmopathy. Material for sequencing was blood. This chain joins TRBV15 and TRBJ1-2; a weak D match, TRBD1 (6 bases). CDR3 in amino acids: CATSAQTGSLGYTF. In DNA, the CDR3 is TGTGCCACCAGCGCGCAGACAGGTTCTCTGGGCTACACCTTC. Full variable domain (remainder filled in from reference TRBV15 and TRBJ1-2): DAMVIQNPRYQVTQFGKPVTLSCSQTLNHNVMYWYQQKSSQAPKLLFHYYDKDFNNEADTPDNFQSRRPNTSFCFLDIRSPGLGDTAMYLCATSAQTGSLGYTFGSGTRLTVV.